Following are 28 T cell receptor beta chains from one sample sequenced in a study of cytomegalovirus exposure and HLA in healthy donors. This PCR relied on a set of 60 Vbeta primers and 13 Jbeta primers. TCRdb keeps only in-frame clones here, not all; method: immunoSEQ multiplex PCR. In the table there are 150,000 or so clones, roughly 84% of which are singletons. Sequencing used PBMCs. Receptors originate from a young man in good health and CMV-seronegative.

The chain recombines TRBV9 with TRBJ2-5; 7 bases are a match to TRBD1. V was pared by 4 bases and J by 3 bases, with 9 bases of the junction left unmatched. This CDR3 contains 15 residues. Germline CDR1 is SGDLS and CDR2 is YYNGEE. For the CDR3, the DNA is TGTGCCAGCAGCCCGGGGACAGCTTCTAAAGAGACCCAGTACTTC. As protein: CASSPGTASKETQYF. The full variable domain, completed using reference TRBV9 and TRBJ2-5, is DSGVTQTPKHLITATGQRVTLRCSPRSGDLSVYWYQQSLDQGLQFLIQYYNGEERAKGNILERFSAQQFPDLHSELNLSSLELGDSALYFCASSPGTASKETQYFGPGTRLLVL.

V gene TRBV28 combines with J gene TRBJ1-5, with D uncertain. This CDR3 contains 16 residues. The germline CDR1 and CDR2 sequences are MDHEN and SYDVKM. Trimming left V 2 bases short and J 0 bases short, with 11 bases between. The CDR3 DNA reads TGTGCCAGCAGTTTAACGTCTGGGCGTAGCAATCAGCCCCAGCATTTT. Protein: CASSLTSGRSNQPQHF.

The V call is TRBV9, the J call TRBJ2-3; TRBD1 agrees at 7 bases. V lost 4 bases, J lost 0 bases, and 5 bases stayed unmatched. Per the germline V gene, CDR1 is SGDLS and CDR2 is YYNGEE. The CDR3 has 15 residues. The CDR3 is CASSPRGQSTDTQYF. In nucleotides, the CDR3 is TGTGCCAGCAGCCCCCGGGGACAGAGCACAGATACGCAGTATTTT.

CDR3 region: CASKLGRYTEAFF. DNA of the CDR3: TGTGCCAGCAAACTGGGCAGGTACACTGAAGCTTTCTTT. The rearrangement links TRBV28 to TRBJ1-1; D unresolved. V lost 7 bases to trimming and J lost 3 bases, with 12 bases between them. This CDR3 comprises 13 residues. CDR1 and CDR2 from the germline V gene are MDHEN and SYDVKM.

The CDR3 region is CASSRGTGRIYEQYF. DNA for the CDR3: TGTGCCAGCAGCCGAGGGACAGGTAGGATCTACGAGCAGTACTTC. The genes are TRBV5-6 and TRBJ2-7; 8 nucleotides match TRBD1. CDR3 length: 15 residues. The J segment lost 3 bases and the V segment lost 4 bases, leaving 9 bases of the junction unmatched. From germline, CDR1 is SGHDT and CDR2 YYEEEE.

The gene calls are TRBV27 and TRBJ2-7, with D perhaps matching TRBD1 (6 bases). Trimming took 4 bases from V and 6 from J, leaving 16 bases between them. Germline assignment: CDR1 MNHEY and CDR2 SMNVEV (reference sequence). This CDR3 has 14 residues. The DNA of the CDR3 is TGTGCCAGCAGTTACAGGGTTGAGGGATCCGAGCAGTACTTC. Translated: CASSYRVEGSEQYF.

The V and J genes are TRBV7-9 and TRBJ2-5; D is perhaps TRBD2 (7 bases). V was shortened by 5 bases and J by 4 bases, with 20 bases between the two germline ends. Germline V gives CDR1 SEHNR, CDR2 FQNEAQ (reference sequence). CDR3 length: 16 residues. CDR3 region: CASSPAAGALGETQYF. The DNA of the CDR3 is TGTGCCAGCAGCCCAGCCGCGGGGGCTTTGGGAGAGACCCAGTACTTC.

The V call is TRBV4-1, the J call TRBJ2-5; D remains unclear. TRBJ2-7 matches the DNA end more closely, so the J call is doubtful. The CDR3 sequence is 14 residues long. Germline CDR1 is MGHRA and CDR2 is YSYEKL. The CDR3 region is CASSQDLRPYEQYF. The DNA of the CDR3 is TGCGCCAGCAGCCAAGATCTCCGCCCCTACGAGCAGTACTTC.

This clone turned up a few times. The gene calls are TRBV5-5 and TRBJ2-5; TRBD1 matches at 9 bases. Trimming took 5 bases from V and 1 from J; bases not matched to a gene: 3. Germline values: CDR1 SGHKS, CDR2 YYEKEE (reference sequence). The CDR3 extends over 14 amino acids. The CDR3 DNA sequence: TGTGCCAGCAGGGTGGGACAGGGCCAAGAGACCCAGTACTTC. Encoded protein: CASRVGQGQETQYF. The full variable domain, completed using reference TRBV5-5 and TRBJ2-5, is DAGVTQSPTHLIKTRGQQVTLRCSPISGHKSVSWYQQVLGQGPQFIFQYYEKEERGRGNFPDRFSARQFPNYSSELNVNALLLGDSALYLCASRVGQGQETQYFGPGTRLLVL.

The chain is built from TRBV7-2 and TRBJ1-1; TRBD1 matches 8 bases. Germline V gene data show CDR1 as SGHTA and CDR2 as FQGNSA. V lost 1 base and J lost 0; bases outside the gene matches: 4. The length of the CDR3 is 16 residues. CDR3 DNA sequence: TGTGCCAGCAGCTTAGGCCAGGGGGCGTTGAACACTGAAGCTTTCTTT. This codes for CASSLGQGALNTEAFF.

V and J are TRBV9 and TRBJ2-7; D possibly corresponds to TRBD2 (5 bases). The CDR3 has 13 amino acids. The ends were cut back, 0 bases at V and 3 bases at J, with 7 bases in the middle. Germline CDR1 and CDR2: SGDLS and YYNGEE. CDR3 amino acids: CASSVDRGYEQYF. The DNA for the CDR3 is TGTGCCAGCAGCGTAGACCGGGGCTACGAGCAGTACTTC.

V and J are TRBV28 and TRBJ1-5; D remains unclear. The CDR3 totals 14 residues. V dropped 4 bases and J dropped 9 bases, with 16 bases sitting between them. The germline CDR1 and CDR2 sequences are MDHEN and SYDVKM. CDR3 coding DNA: TGTGCCAGCAGTTCCGCGGGAGGGATAGTGCCCCAGCATTTT. The encoded protein is CASSSAGGIVPQHF.

CDR3 protein: CASSLEQASQVSSYEQYF. For the CDR3, the DNA is TGTGCCAGCAGCTTAGAGCAGGCCTCACAGGTGAGCTCCTACGAGCAGTACTTC. V and J are TRBV11-2 and TRBJ2-7; TRBD1 might be the D (5 bases). The CDR3 runs 18 residues. The V and J ends lost 0 bases and 0 bases respectively, with 18 bases between them. CDR1 is SGHAT and CDR2 is FQNNGV in the germline V gene.

The rearrangement joins TRBV10-2 to TRBJ2-3; 13 bases line up with TRBD2. The CDR3 contains 20 residues. Per germline, CDR1 WSHSY and CDR2 SAAADI. The V and J ends lost 0 bases and 0 bases, in that order; junction bases with no gene match: 9. In DNA form, the CDR3 reads TGCGCCAGCAGTGAGTCGTTACTAGCGGGGGGGACACCTAGCACAGATACGCAGTATTTT. Protein product: CASSESLLAGGTPSTDTQYF.

The V call is TRBV7-9, the J call TRBJ2-3; 8 nucleotides line up with TRBD2. The CDR3 is made up of 15 amino acids. Losses at the gene ends were 2 bases for V and 6 bases for J; bases not matched to a gene: 7. The V gene's germline CDR1 is SEHNR and CDR2 FQNEAQ (reference sequence). CDR3 sequence: CASSLPSGWRDTQYF. CDR3 nucleotides: TGTGCCAGCAGCTTACCTAGCGGGTGGAGGGATACGCAGTATTTT.

The chain carries TRBV7-8 and TRBJ2-5; 10 bases align to TRBD2. Germline V gene lookup returns CDR1 SGHVS and CDR2 FQNEAQ. The CDR3 is 15 amino acids. V shed 3 bases, J shed 2 bases, and the junction held 3 bases outside the gene matches. The CDR3 DNA sequence: TGTGCCAGCAGCTTGGGTAGCGGGAGGCAAGAGACCCAGTACTTC. Encoded protein: CASSLGSGRQETQYF.

This chain links TRBV10-3 with TRBJ1-1; 9 nucleotides agree with TRBD1. The CDR3 contains 15 residues. The J segment lost 1 base and the V segment lost 2 bases, leaving 2 bases of the junction unmatched. In germline, CDR1 is ENHRY, CDR2 SYGVKD. CDR3 loop: CAISERGQGNTEAFF. The CDR3 DNA reads TGTGCCATCAGTGAGAGGGGACAGGGGAACACTGAAGCTTTCTTT.

The chain employs TRBV19 and TRBJ2-2; 15 bases align to TRBD2. Germline V lookup: CDR1 LNHDA, CDR2 SQIVND (reference sequence). Trimming removed 5 bases from V and 2 bases from J; junction bases left unmatched: 9. The CDR3 runs to 19 residues. The CDR3 DNA follows: TGTGCCAGTAGTCCCGTCAGGGGACTAGCGGGAGGTAACACCGGGGAGCTGTTTTTT. This translates into CASSPVRGLAGGNTGELFF.

V gene TRBV30 combines with J gene TRBJ2-3; D not certain. Trimming removed 4 bases from V and 2 bases from J, with 13 bases in between. The germline gives CDR1 GTSNPN, CDR2 SVGIG (reference sequence). There are 14 residues in the CDR3. The DNA of the CDR3 is TGTGCCTGGAAAGGCGGCTACTCCACAGATACGCAGTATTTT. Protein product: CAWKGGYSTDTQYF.

V gene TRBV28 combines with J gene TRBJ1-2; TRBD1 is a possible D gene (6 bases). Trimming left V 2 bases short and J 3 bases short, with 10 bases between. Germline CDR1 and CDR2: MDHEN and SYDVKM. This CDR3 is built from 14 residues. The CDR3 region has the DNA TGTGCCAGCAGTTTAGCGGGGGGCTACTATGGCTACACCTTC. This encodes CASSLAGGYYGYTF.

This clone was seen only a few times. The rearrangement uses TRBV7-9 and TRBJ2-3, with TRBD2 identical over 7 bases. Looked up from germline, CDR1 is SEHNR and CDR2 is FQNEAQ (reference sequence). Trimming removed 1 base from V and 0 bases from J; junction bases left unmatched: 1. This CDR3 has 15 amino acids. The CDR3 sequence: CASSLGTRSTDTQYF. As DNA, the CDR3 is TGTGCCAGCAGCTTAGGGACTAGAAGCACAGATACGCAGTATTTT.

Comment on this clone: Germline and junction disagree at one end, which may indicate a read error. V usage is TRBV15 and J usage is TRBJ1-2; the D is unclear. The CDR3 sequence is 14 residues long. CDR1 is LNHNV and CDR2 is YYDKDF in the germline V gene (reference sequence). The CDR3 nucleotides read TGTGCCACCAGCAGAGATGACGGGGTCCCTGGCTATACCTTC. Protein product: CATSRDDGVPGYTF.

Of note for this clone: Other DNA sequences of this sample code for an identical CDR3. The chain recombines TRBV5-1 with TRBJ2-5, with 12 nucleotides matching TRBD2. Germline V gene data show CDR1 as SGHRS and CDR2 as YFSETQ. This CDR3 region has 16 residues. Losses at the gene ends were 4 bases for V and 1 base for J; bases not matched to a gene: 5. CDR3 sequence reads: CASSPPGLAGQETQYF. CDR3 bases: TGCGCCAGCAGCCCCCCGGGACTAGCGGGCCAAGAGACCCAGTACTTC.

J is TRBJ1-1 and V is TRBV14; TRBD1 is a possible D gene (5 bases). CDR1 SGHDN and CDR2 FVKESK come from the germline V gene. The CDR3 totals 16 residues. The ends were cut back, 3 bases at V and 2 bases at J, with 16 bases in the middle. This CDR3 is CASSHPLGHFNTEAFF. The DNA of the CDR3 is TGTGCCAGCAGCCACCCCCTGGGGCACTTTAACACTGAAGCTTTCTTT.

J is TRBJ2-7 and V is TRBV2, with TRBD2 matching 9 bases. CDR3 length: 15 amino acids. The germline gives CDR1 SNHLY, CDR2 FYNNEI. V trimming: 7 bases; J trimming: 2 bases; junction bases outside the gene matches: 9. In DNA form, the CDR3 reads TGTGCCAGCACTCGACTAAGCGGGGGGACCTACGAGCAGTACTTC. It is translated as CASTRLSGGTYEQYF. Filled out from reference TRBV2 and TRBJ2-7, the complete variable domain reads EPEVTQTPSHQVTQMGQEVILRCVPISNHLYFYWYRQILGQKVEFLVSFYNNEISEKSEIFDDQFSVERPDGSNFTLKIRSTKLEDSAMYFCASTRLSGGTYEQYFGPGTRLTVT.

The chain links TRBV4-1 to TRBJ2-7; 10 bases are shared with TRBD1. The germline V gene has CDR1 MGHRA and CDR2 YSYEKL. Trimming cost V 4 bases and J 4 bases; bases outside gene matches: 7. This CDR3 comprises 15 residues. CDR3 in DNA: TGCGCCAGCAGCCTCCTGGGACAGGGGTTTTACGAGCAGTACTTC. It translates to CASSLLGQGFYEQYF.

This clone was seen only once. The chain links TRBV7-3 to TRBJ2-1; 10 nucleotides align to TRBD2. There are 17 residues in the CDR3. Trimming at V came to 5 bases and at J to 0 bases, leaving 7 bases not matched to a gene. Germline V gene data show CDR1 as SGHTA and CDR2 as FQGTGA. CDR3 sequence reads: CASSQTSGRSSYNEQFF. DNA for the CDR3: TGTGCCAGCAGCCAGACTAGCGGGCGGAGCTCCTACAATGAGCAGTTCTTC.

The CDR3 is CASSCGGAGGYTF. Here the CDR3 DNA reads TGTGCCAGCAGTTGCGGCGGGGCTGGTGGCTACACCTTC. The chain recombines TRBV6-5 with TRBJ1-2; possibly TRBD1 for D (5 bases). Looked up from germline, CDR1 is MNHEY and CDR2 is SVGAGI. The V and J ends lost 4 bases and 7 bases respectively, with 13 bases between them. This CDR3 is 13 amino acids long.